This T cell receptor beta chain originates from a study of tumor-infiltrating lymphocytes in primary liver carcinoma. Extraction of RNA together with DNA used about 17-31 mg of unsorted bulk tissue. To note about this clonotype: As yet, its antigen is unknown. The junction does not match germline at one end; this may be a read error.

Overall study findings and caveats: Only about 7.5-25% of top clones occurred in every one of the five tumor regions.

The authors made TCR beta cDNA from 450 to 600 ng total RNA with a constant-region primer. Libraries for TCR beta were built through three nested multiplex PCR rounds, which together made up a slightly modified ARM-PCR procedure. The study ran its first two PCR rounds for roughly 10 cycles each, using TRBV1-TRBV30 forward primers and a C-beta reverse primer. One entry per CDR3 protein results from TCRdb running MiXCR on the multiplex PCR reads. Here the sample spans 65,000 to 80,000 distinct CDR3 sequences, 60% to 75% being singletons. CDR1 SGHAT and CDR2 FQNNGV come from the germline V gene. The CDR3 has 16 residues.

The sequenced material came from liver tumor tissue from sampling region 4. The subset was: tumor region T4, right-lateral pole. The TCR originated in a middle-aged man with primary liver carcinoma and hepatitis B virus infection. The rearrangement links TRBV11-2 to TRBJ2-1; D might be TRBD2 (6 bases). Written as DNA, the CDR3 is TGTGCCAGCAGCTTGGATATCGTACTAGCCATGGGTGAGCGGCTCTTC. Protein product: CASSLDIVLAMGERLF.